The sequence of this T cell receptor (beta chain) was determined in a study of OX40 agonist ivuxolimab in advanced cancers. Study-wide background: Cohort: roughly 79% men, mean age approximately 60, aged roughly 23 to 90. Study-wide findings and caveats: The antigen specificity of the peripheral T cells (those that were expanded) was not determined.

Concerning this clone itself: Its antigen is not known.

The V and J ends lost 6 bases and 4 bases respectively, with 12 bases between them. The CDR3 has 14 amino acids. Per the germline V gene, CDR1 is MGHDK and CDR2 is SYGVNS. The data were produced by immunoSEQ multiplex PCR, yet TCRdb's version contains in-frame clones alone and is incomplete. The data contain around 56,000 clones, roughly four fifths of them singletons. This chain links TRBV25-1 with TRBJ2-2; D might be TRBD1 (5 bases). This clonotype was sampled from an adult with an advanced solid tumor such as melanoma, head and neck, liver or kidney cancer. The sample here was CD4+ or CD8+ T cells sorted from blood, taken in a trial of the OX40 agonist ivuxolimab. In DNA, the CDR3 is TGTGCCAGCAGAGGGGCGCCCGGCACCGGGGAGCTGTTTTTT. Protein sequence: CASRGAPGTGELFF.